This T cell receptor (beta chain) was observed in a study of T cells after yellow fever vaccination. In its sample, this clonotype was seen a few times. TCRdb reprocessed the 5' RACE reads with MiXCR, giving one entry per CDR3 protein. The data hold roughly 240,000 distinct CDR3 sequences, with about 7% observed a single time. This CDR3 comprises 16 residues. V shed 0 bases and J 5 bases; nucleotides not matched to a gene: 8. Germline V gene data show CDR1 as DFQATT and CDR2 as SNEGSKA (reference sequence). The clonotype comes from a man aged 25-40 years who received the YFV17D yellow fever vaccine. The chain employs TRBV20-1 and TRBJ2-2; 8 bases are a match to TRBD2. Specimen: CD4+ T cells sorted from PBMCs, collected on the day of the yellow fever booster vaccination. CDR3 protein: CSARDGKREKTGELFF. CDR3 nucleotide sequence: TGCAGTGCTAGAGACGGAAAGCGGGAGAAAACCGGGGAGCTGTTTTTT.